This record covers a single T cell receptor beta chain. The sample comes from a study of blood T cell repertoires in COVID-19. Study summary: The United States, Italy and Spain supplied acute and convalescent COVID-19 samples. The analysed material was cDNA or gDNA that came from T cells, B-cell-depleted T cells, or PBMCs.

V gave up 5 bases and J gave up 3 bases, with 20 bases separating them. The CDR3 sequence is 16 residues long. CDR1 is SGHTA, CDR2 FQGNSA, per germline. Per the original data handling: Amplified reference gene primers provided the basis for estimating nucleated cell counts. Sequencing was performed with immunoSEQ multiplex PCR; in TCRdb, only in-frame clones are kept and a portion is missing. Clone size and the V and J calls come from that table; the DNA yielded D and trimming. This table has 150,000 or so clones, about four fifths appearing once. The sequencing input was peripheral blood. This chain links TRBV7-2 with TRBJ2-7; D may be TRBD2 (6 bases). The TCR sequence derives from a woman aged 55-69 years with acute or convalescent COVID-19. CDR3 in DNA: TGTGCCAGCAGCCTACCCGGGGGATCGACCCTCTACGAGCAGTACTTC. Amino acid sequence: CASSLPGGSTLYEQYF.